One and the same sample provided the 29 T cell receptor beta chains below, sequenced in a study of beta chain features in type 1 diabetes. General observations from the study: In all four CD4+ subsets, TCRB CDR3 length was significantly, moderately reduced in type 1 diabetes.

Reverse transcription of all isolated RNA meant that expressed TCRB transcripts were sequenced. Repertoires were generated with immunoSEQ multiplex PCR, while TCRdb's copy carries only in-frame clones and drops some. The sample holds around 150,000 clones, approximately 10% seen once. Their specific antigens are unknown. Sample: central memory CD4+ T cells from blood. The receptors stem from a man under 40 with type 1 diabetes.

The chain is built from TRBV30 and TRBJ1-5; D gene ambiguous. Trimming took off 1 base at V and 0 bases at J, with 13 bases between the two ends. CDR1 is GTSNPN and CDR2 is SVGIG in the germline V gene (reference sequence). The CDR3 is made up of 16 amino acids. For the CDR3, the DNA is TGTGCCTGGAGTGCGGCTAGTTCTTATAGCAATCAGCCCCAGCATTTT. It specifies CAWSAASSYSNQPQHF.

The chain has TRBV5-6 and TRBJ2-1; 12 bases align to TRBD2. V dropped 7 bases and J dropped 5; count of bases not matched to a gene: 4. This CDR3 comprises 14 residues. Germline CDR1 is SGHDT and CDR2 is YYEEEE. The CDR3 DNA follows: TGTGCCAGCGGCCGGACTAGCGGGAACAATGAGCAGTTCTTC. The encoded protein is CASGRTSGNNEQFF.

The V and J genes are TRBV5-5 and TRBJ2-7, with a possible D match to TRBD2 (5 bases). Germline V gives CDR1 SGHKS, CDR2 YYEKEE (reference sequence). CDR3 length: 14 amino acids. Trimming left V 4 bases short and J 2 bases short, with 13 bases between. In DNA, the CDR3 is TGTGCCAGCAGCCGAGGGTCCGTTGCCTACGAGCAGTACTTC. It is translated as CASSRGSVAYEQYF.

This clone turned up a few times. J is TRBJ1-5 and V is TRBV28; D is perhaps TRBD1 (6 bases). The CDR3 consists of 13 residues. Trimming removed 2 bases from V and 7 bases from J, with 9 bases in between. From germline, CDR1 is MDHEN and CDR2 SYDVKM. Written as DNA, the CDR3 is TGTGCCAGCAGTTTAGGGACAAAACAGCCCCAGCATTTT. Protein sequence: CASSLGTKQPQHF.

The chain employs TRBV15 and TRBJ1-5, with D perhaps matching TRBD1 (5 bases). The CDR3 totals 15 residues. Trimming shortened V by 1 base and J by 7 bases, and 14 bases separated the two germline ends. CDR1 and CDR2 (germline): LNHNV, YYDKDF (reference sequence). CDR3 DNA sequence: TGTGCCACCAGCAGAGGCGGGGGGTTGGGGCAGCCCCAGCATTTT. Its translation: CATSRGGGLGQPQHF. Full variable domain (outside the CDR3, taken from reference TRBV15 and TRBJ1-5): DAMVIQNPRYQVTQFGKPVTLSCSQTLNHNVMYWYQQKSSQAPKLLFHYYDKDFNNEADTPDNFQSRRPNTSFCFLDIRSPGLGDTAMYLCATSRGGGLGQPQHFGDGTRLSIL.

The CDR3 bases are TGTGCCAGCTCAACCTCTAGCGGGTCCTACGAGCAGTACTTC. Translated, it gives CASSTSSGSYEQYF. The chain employs TRBV18 and TRBJ2-7; TRBD2 aligns across 8 bases. This CDR3 has 14 amino acids. The germline V gene encodes CDR1 KGHSH and CDR2 LQKENI. J gave up 1 base and V 5 bases, and 4 bases lay outside the gene matches.

This clone was found a few times. This sequence joins TRBV6-6 and TRBJ2-7; 8 nucleotides align to TRBD1. Germline V gene lookup returns CDR1 MNHNY and CDR2 SVGAGI (reference sequence). V lost 8 bases and J lost 6; bases outside the gene matches: 9. The CDR3 length is 13 residues. The CDR3 region is CASGGRGLFEQYF. The CDR3 nucleotides read TGTGCCAGCGGAGGCAGGGGGCTTTTCGAGCAGTACTTC.

This clone was picked up a small number of times. The rearrangement links TRBV18 to TRBJ2-5; 8 nucleotides match TRBD2. Looked up from germline, CDR1 is KGHSH and CDR2 is LQKENI. After removal of 6 bases from V and 2 bases from J, the junction contained 20 bases not matched to a gene. This CDR3 region has 19 residues. The CDR3, as DNA: TGTGCCAGCTCCCCGAGGTCAGCGGGAGCGAGTGGGATACAAGAGACCCAGTACTTC. This codes for CASSPRSAGASGIQETQYF.

This clone appeared a few times. This sequence joins TRBV28 and TRBJ2-7; 10 bases match TRBD1. This CDR3 has 15 residues. The germline V gene encodes CDR1 MDHEN and CDR2 SYDVKM. Trimming took 4 bases from V and 7 from J; bases not matched to a gene: 10. As DNA, the CDR3 is TGTGCCAGCAGTTCCCCCGGACAGGGGGTTGAGGAGCAGTACTTC. Its translation is CASSSPGQGVEEQYF.

V is TRBV2 and J is TRBJ2-1; TRBD2 agrees at 9 bases. CDR3 length equals 15 residues. Germline V gives CDR1 SNHLY, CDR2 FYNNEI. Trimming cost V 5 bases and J 8 bases; bases outside gene matches: 10. CDR3 sequence: CASSTNSGSEDEQFF. Written as DNA, the CDR3 is TGTGCCAGCAGTACCAATAGCGGGAGCGAGGATGAGCAGTTCTTC. The whole variable domain, remainder taken from reference TRBV2 and TRBJ2-1, is EPEVTQTPSHQVTQMGQEVILRCVPISNHLYFYWYRQILGQKVEFLVSFYNNEISEKSEIFDDQFSVERPDGSNFTLKIRSTKLEDSAMYFCASSTNSGSEDEQFFGPGTRLTVL.

The chain carries TRBV14 and TRBJ1-1, with TRBD1 matching 7 bases. Germline CDR1 SGHDN, CDR2 FVKESK. The CDR3 sequence is 17 residues long. The junction had 9 bases not matched to a gene; V was cut back by 2 bases and J by 0 bases. The CDR3 loop is CASSQQRQGRMNTEAFF. CDR3 bases: TGTGCCAGCAGCCAACAAAGACAGGGAAGGATGAACACTGAAGCTTTCTTT.

The rearrangement links TRBV30 to TRBJ1-5; 7 nucleotides match TRBD1. V trimming: 2 bases; J trimming: 4 bases; junction bases outside the gene matches: 5. CDR3 length: 14 residues. Germline loops: CDR1 GTSNPN, CDR2 SVGIG (reference sequence). The CDR3 coding sequence is TGTGCCTGGAGTCGGACAGGACAAAATCAGCCCCAGCATTTT. It codes for CAWSRTGQNQPQHF.

This clone was seen a few times. The rearrangement uses TRBV7-8 and TRBJ2-2; TRBD1 is a possible D gene (6 bases). Trimming shortened V by 0 bases and J by 4 bases, and 12 bases separated the two germline ends. Germline-derived CDR1 and CDR2 are SGHVS and FQNEAQ. The CDR3 is made up of 16 amino acids. The CDR3 sequence: CASSLAPQGITGELFF. The CDR3 DNA is TGTGCCAGCAGCTTAGCCCCGCAGGGGATCACCGGGGAGCTGTTTTTT.

CDR3 loop: CASSQDPTSGSSYEQYF. DNA for the CDR3: TGTGCCAGCAGCCAAGATCCCACTAGCGGGAGTTCCTACGAGCAGTACTTC. The genes are TRBV7-9 and TRBJ2-7; 11 bases are a match to TRBD2. The V and J ends lost 5 bases and 1 base, in that order; junction bases with no gene match: 10. Germline CDR1 and CDR2: SEHNR and FQNEAQ (reference sequence). There are 17 residues in the CDR3.

This clone was detected a few times. V is TRBV18 and J is TRBJ2-7; D is perhaps TRBD1 (6 bases). The V gene's germline CDR1 is KGHSH and CDR2 LQKENI. The V end lost 2 bases, the J end lost 5 bases, and 19 bases lay between the germline ends. The CDR3 runs 16 residues. CDR3 residues: CASSPSAGVSTDEQYF. CDR3 nucleotides: TGTGCCAGCTCACCATCGGCAGGGGTGTCGACGGACGAGCAGTACTTC.

The CDR3 region is CASSNLSGLPRGDTQYF. The CDR3 DNA reads as TGTGCCAGCAGCAATTTATCGGGACTCCCGCGAGGAGATACGCAGTATTTT. The rearrangement links TRBV2 to TRBJ2-3; D might be TRBD2 (6 bases). Germline lookup yields CDR1 SNHLY and CDR2 FYNNEI. With 6 bases removed from V and 5 bases from J, the gap between germline ends came to 24 bases. This CDR3 has 17 amino acids.

In this sample, this clone turned up a few times. The chain carries TRBV18 and TRBJ2-1; D gene ambiguous. Germline V CDR1 and CDR2: KGHSH, LQKENI. The CDR3 spans 16 residues. Trimming shortened V by 1 base and J by 8 bases, and 18 bases separated the two germline ends. CDR3 amino acids: CASSPQGSSLFHEQFF. In nucleotides, the CDR3 is TGTGCCAGCTCACCACAAGGTAGCTCCCTTTTCCATGAGCAGTTCTTC.

A remark on this clone: Other DNA sequences in the same sample also yield this CDR3. J is TRBJ1-5 and V is TRBV6-5, with TRBD1 matching 7 bases. Germline assignment: CDR1 MNHEY and CDR2 SVGAGI. This CDR3 region has 15 residues. The J segment lost 2 bases and the V segment lost 4 bases, leaving 5 bases of the junction unmatched. The CDR3 DNA reads as TGTGCCAGCAGTTCGAGGACAGGCGGCAATCAGCCCCAGCATTTT. Translated: CASSSRTGGNQPQHF.

Only a few counts were recorded for this clone. This chain links TRBV4-3 with TRBJ2-1, with 14 bases aligning to TRBD2. Germline lookup yields CDR1 LGHNA and CDR2 YSLEER. CDR3 size: 15 residues. The V and J ends lost 2 bases and 10 bases, in that order; junction bases with no gene match: 4. The CDR3 DNA reads TGCGCCAGCAGCCAACGACTAGCGGGAGGGGGGGAGCAGTTCTTC. It is translated as CASSQRLAGGGEQFF.

This chain links TRBV27 with TRBJ2-1; 11 nucleotides align to TRBD2. Germline V gene sequence: CDR1 MNHEY, CDR2 SMNVEV (reference sequence). V trimming: 9 bases; J trimming: 5 bases; junction bases outside the gene matches: 9. The CDR3 contains 15 residues. CDR3 nucleotides: TGTGCCAGTCGTCGGATAGCGGGAGGGGACAATGAGCAGTTCTTC. Amino acid sequence: CASRRIAGGDNEQFF.

The chain recombines TRBV4-2 with TRBJ2-1; D is possibly TRBD1 (5 bases). The CDR3 has 16 residues. Germline V gene sequence: CDR1 LGHNA, CDR2 YNFKEQ. The V end lost 1 base, the J end lost 5 bases, and 15 bases lay between the germline ends. CDR3 nucleotides: TGTGCCAGCAGCCAAGTGCACATCGAAGGGGACAATGAGCAGTTCTTC. Its translation is CASSQVHIEGDNEQFF.

The chain combines TRBV7-2 with TRBJ2-1, with no clear D. V gave up 4 bases and J gave up 9 bases, with 19 bases separating them. CDR3 length: 15 residues. Germline values: CDR1 SGHTA, CDR2 FQGNSA. CDR3 residues: CASSSPSTLNTEQFF. Written as DNA, the CDR3 is TGTGCCAGCAGCTCACCTAGTACCCTTAATACTGAGCAGTTCTTC.

This clone was found a few times. The DNA for the CDR3 is TGCAGCGTTGGTAGTGTGAAGATGAACACTGAAGCTTTCTTT. Amino acid sequence: CSVGSVKMNTEAFF. This sequence joins TRBV29-1 and TRBJ1-1; D gene uncertain. CDR3 length: 14 residues. Germline V CDR1 and CDR2: SQVTM, ANQGSEA. V was trimmed by 4 bases and J by 0 bases, leaving 12 bases between them.

This chain joins TRBV11-2 and TRBJ2-3, with a tentative D call TRBD2 (5 bases). Germline CDR1 reads SGHAT; CDR2 reads FQNNGV. The CDR3 is made up of 17 amino acids. Trimming removed 3 bases from V and 1 base from J, with 17 bases in between. The CDR3 sequence: CASSFRMAGGGTDTQYF. The CDR3 nucleotides are TGTGCCAGCAGCTTTAGAATGGCGGGTGGAGGCACAGATACGCAGTATTTT.

J is TRBJ2-2 and V is TRBV7-9; possible D gene TRBD2, 6 bases. Germline lookup yields CDR1 SEHNR and CDR2 FQNEAQ (reference sequence). The CDR3 consists of 14 residues. Trimming took off 10 bases at V and 1 base at J, with 13 bases between the two ends. The CDR3 spells CATAGRGNTGELFF. DNA for the CDR3: TGTGCCACTGCTGGGCGGGGGAACACCGGGGAGCTGTTTTTT.

The chain employs TRBV10-3 and TRBJ2-5; tentative D call: TRBD2 (5 bases). This CDR3 is 11 amino acids long. CDR1 and CDR2 (germline): ENHRY, SYGVKD. Trimming stripped 6 bases from V and 5 bases from J, with 7 bases between. Written as DNA, the CDR3 is TGTGCCATCAGACTAGAGGAGACCCAGTACTTC. Translated: CAIRLEETQYF.

This clone was observed a few times. The CDR3 loop is CASSDWGGRGVNEQFF. CDR3 DNA: TGTGCCAGCAGTGATTGGGGGGGAAGGGGAGTCAATGAGCAGTTCTTC. The chain has TRBV6-4 and TRBJ2-1; TRBD2 aligns across 7 bases. Germline CDR1 and CDR2: MRHNA and SNTAGT. The length of the CDR3 is 16 residues. V shed 3 bases and J 6 bases; nucleotides not matched to a gene: 11.

As concerns this clone: Other DNA sequences in the sample encode the same CDR3. The gene calls are TRBV15 and TRBJ1-4; the match to TRBD1 covers 7 bases. There are 15 residues in the CDR3. J gave up 5 bases and V 0 bases, and 3 bases lay outside the gene matches. CDR1 and CDR2 from the germline V gene are LNHNV and YYDKDF (reference sequence). The CDR3 bases are TGTGCCACCAGCAGAGATTTAGGGGGCAATGAAAAACTGTTTTTT. Amino acids: CATSRDLGGNEKLFF.

V usage is TRBV6-1 and J usage is TRBJ2-7, with D unresolved. CDR1 is MNHNS and CDR2 is SASEGT in the germline V gene. Trimming stripped 2 bases from V and 5 bases from J, with 4 bases between. The length of the CDR3 is 11 residues. In DNA form, the CDR3 reads TGTGCCAGCAGTGAACAAAACGAGCAGTACTTC. Its translation is CASSEQNEQYF.